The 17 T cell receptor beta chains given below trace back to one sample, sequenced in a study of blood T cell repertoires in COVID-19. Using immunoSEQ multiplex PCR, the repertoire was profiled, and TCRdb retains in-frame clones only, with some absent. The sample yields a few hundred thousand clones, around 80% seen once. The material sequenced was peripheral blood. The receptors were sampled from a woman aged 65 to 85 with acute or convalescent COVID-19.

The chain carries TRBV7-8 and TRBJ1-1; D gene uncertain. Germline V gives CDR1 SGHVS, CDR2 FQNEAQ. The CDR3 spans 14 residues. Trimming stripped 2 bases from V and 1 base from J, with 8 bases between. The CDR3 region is CASSLRRENTEAFF. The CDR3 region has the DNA TGTGCCAGCAGCTTACGCCGGGAGAACACTGAAGCTTTCTTT. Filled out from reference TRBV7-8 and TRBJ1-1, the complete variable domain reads GAGVSQSPRYKVAKRGQDVALRCDPISGHVSLFWYQQALGQGPEFLTYFQNEAQLDKSGLPSDRFFAERPEGSVSTLKIQRTQQEDSAVYLCASSLRRENTEAFFGQGTRLTVV.

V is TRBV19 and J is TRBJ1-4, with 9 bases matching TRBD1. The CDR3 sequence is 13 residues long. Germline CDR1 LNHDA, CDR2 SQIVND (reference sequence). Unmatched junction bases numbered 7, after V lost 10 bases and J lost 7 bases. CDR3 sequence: CATGQGGSEKLFF. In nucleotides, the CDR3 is TGTGCCACGGGACAGGGAGGGAGTGAAAAACTGTTTTTT.

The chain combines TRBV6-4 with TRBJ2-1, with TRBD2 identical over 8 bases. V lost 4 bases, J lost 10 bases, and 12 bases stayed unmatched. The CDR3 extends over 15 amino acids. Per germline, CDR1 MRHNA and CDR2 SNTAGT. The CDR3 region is CASSALSGGFGEQFF. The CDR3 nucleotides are TGTGCCAGCAGTGCCCTAAGCGGGGGTTTCGGCGAGCAGTTCTTC.

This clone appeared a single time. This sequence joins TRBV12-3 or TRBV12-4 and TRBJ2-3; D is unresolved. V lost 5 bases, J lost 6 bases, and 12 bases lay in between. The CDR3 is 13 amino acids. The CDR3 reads CASSPRGTDTQYF. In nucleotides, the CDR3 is TGTGCCAGCAGTCCCCGCGGAACGGATACGCAGTATTTT.

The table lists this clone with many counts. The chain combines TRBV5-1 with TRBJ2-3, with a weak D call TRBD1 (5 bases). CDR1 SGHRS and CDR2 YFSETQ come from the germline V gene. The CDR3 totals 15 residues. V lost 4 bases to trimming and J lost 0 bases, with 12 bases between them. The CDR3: CASSVYRSSTDTQYF. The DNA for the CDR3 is TGCGCCAGCAGCGTTTACAGGTCTAGCACAGATACGCAGTATTTT.

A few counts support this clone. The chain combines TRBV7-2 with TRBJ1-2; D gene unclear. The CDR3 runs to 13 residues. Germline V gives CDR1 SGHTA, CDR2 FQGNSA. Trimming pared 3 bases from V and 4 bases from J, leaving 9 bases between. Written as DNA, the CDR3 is TGTGCCAGCAGCTTTGAGAGCCCCTATGGCTACACCTTC. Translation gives CASSFESPYGYTF.

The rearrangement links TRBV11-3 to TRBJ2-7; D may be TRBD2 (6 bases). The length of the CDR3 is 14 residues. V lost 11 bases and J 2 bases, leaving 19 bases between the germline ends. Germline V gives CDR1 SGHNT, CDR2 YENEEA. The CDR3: CARHWEAGPYEQYF. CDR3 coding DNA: TGTGCCCGACATTGGGAAGCGGGTCCCTACGAGCAGTACTTC.

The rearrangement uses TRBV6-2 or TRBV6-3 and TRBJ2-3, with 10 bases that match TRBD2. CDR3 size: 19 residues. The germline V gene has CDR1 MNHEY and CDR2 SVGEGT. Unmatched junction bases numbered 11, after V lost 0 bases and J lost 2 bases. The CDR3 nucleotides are TGTGCCAGCAGTTACTCGACCTTCCGGACTAGCGGAAACACAGATACGCAGTATTTT. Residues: CASSYSTFRTSGNTDTQYF.

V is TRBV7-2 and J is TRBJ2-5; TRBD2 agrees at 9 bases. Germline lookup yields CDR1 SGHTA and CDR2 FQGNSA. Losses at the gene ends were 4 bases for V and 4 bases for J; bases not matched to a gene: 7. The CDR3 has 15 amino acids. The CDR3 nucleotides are TGTGCCAGCAGCTCCAATAGCGGGGGTTTAGAGACCCAGTACTTC. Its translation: CASSSNSGGLETQYF.

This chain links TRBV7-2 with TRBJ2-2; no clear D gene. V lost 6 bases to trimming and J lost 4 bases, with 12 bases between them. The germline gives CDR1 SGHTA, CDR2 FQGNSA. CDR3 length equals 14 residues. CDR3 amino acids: CASRQPTTTGELFF. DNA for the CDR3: TGTGCCAGCAGACAACCCACCACCACCGGGGAGCTGTTTTTT.

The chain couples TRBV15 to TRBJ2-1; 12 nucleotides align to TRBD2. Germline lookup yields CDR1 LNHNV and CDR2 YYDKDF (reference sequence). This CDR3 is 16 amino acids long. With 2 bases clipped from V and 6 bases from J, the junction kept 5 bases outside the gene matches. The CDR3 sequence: CATSRPLAGGRNEQFF. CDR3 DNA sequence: TGTGCCACCAGCAGACCGCTAGCGGGGGGGCGCAATGAGCAGTTCTTC. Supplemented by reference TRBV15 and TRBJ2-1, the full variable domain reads DAMVIQNPRYQVTQFGKPVTLSCSQTLNHNVMYWYQQKSSQAPKLLFHYYDKDFNNEADTPDNFQSRRPNTSFCFLDIRSPGLGDTAMYLCATSRPLAGGRNEQFFGPGTRLTVL.

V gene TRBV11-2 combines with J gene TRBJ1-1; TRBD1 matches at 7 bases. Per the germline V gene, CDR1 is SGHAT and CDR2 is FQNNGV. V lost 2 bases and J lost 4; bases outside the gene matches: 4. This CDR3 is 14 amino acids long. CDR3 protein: CASSLFQGGTEAFF. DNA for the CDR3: TGTGCCAGCAGCTTATTCCAGGGGGGCACTGAAGCTTTCTTT.

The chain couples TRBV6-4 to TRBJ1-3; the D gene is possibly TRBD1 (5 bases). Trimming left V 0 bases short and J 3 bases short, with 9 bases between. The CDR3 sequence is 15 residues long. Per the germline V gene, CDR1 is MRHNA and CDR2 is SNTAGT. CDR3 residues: CASSDSRGFGNTIYF. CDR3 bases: TGTGCCAGCAGTGACTCGCGGGGGTTTGGAAACACCATATATTTT.

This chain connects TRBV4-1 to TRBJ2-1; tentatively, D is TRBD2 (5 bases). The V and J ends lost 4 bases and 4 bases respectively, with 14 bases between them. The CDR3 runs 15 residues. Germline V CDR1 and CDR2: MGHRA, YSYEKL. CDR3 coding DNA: TGCGCCAGCAGCCCTTCCGGGGAGACTTACAATGAGCAGTTCTTC. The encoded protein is CASSPSGETYNEQFF.

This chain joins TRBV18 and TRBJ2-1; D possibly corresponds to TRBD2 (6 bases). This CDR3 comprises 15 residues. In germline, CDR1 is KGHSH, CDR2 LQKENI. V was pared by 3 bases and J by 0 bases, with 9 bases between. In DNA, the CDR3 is TGTGCCAGCTCACCCGCGGGGTACTCCTACAATGAGCAGTTCTTC. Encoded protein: CASSPAGYSYNEQFF.

The DNA of the CDR3 is TGTGCCAGCAGCAGAGGCGGGGTCGGAGATACGCAGTATTTT. This translates into CASSRGGVGDTQYF. The V gene is TRBV5-8, the J gene TRBJ2-3, with a weak D call TRBD2 (6 bases). This CDR3 has 14 residues. The ends were cut back, 4 bases at V and 5 bases at J, with 14 bases in the middle. Per germline, CDR1 SGHTS and CDR2 YDEGEE. Full variable domain (rest looked up from reference TRBV5-8 and TRBJ2-3): EAGVTQSPTHLIKTRGQQATLRCSPISGHTSVYWYQQALGLGLQFLLWYDEGEERNRGNFPPRFSGRQFPNYSSELNVNALELEDSALYLCASSRGGVGDTQYFGPGTRLTVL.

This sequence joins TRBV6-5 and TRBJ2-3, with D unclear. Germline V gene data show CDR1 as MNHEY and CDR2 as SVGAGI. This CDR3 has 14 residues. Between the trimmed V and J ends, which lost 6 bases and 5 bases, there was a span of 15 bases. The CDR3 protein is CASSSTSSRDTQYF. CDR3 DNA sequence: TGTGCCAGCAGCTCGACGTCTAGTAGAGATACGCAGTATTTT.